This TCR beta chain was sequenced during a study of T cells in Graves' hyperthyroidism and ophthalmopathy. A word on this clonotype: Its antigen is still unknown.

Findings of the study overall: A 13 V-J signature model discriminated ophthalmopathy versus stable hyperthyroidism.

The CDR3 extends over 17 amino acids. With 8 bases removed from V and 0 bases from J, the gap between germline ends came to 20 bases. Enrolled ophthalmopathy patients presented with a Clinical Activity Score of at least 3, a NOSPECS grade of at least 4, and disease duration under 3 months. Each 10 ml fresh peripheral blood draw supplied the PBMCs. TCR beta CDR3 region amplification was performed from RNA transcripts. TCR CDR3 underwent first-round RT-PCR with the HTBI primer set. TCRdb recomputed calls from the multiplex PCR reads with MiXCR, one row per CDR3 protein. The table has approximately 330,000 distinct CDR3 sequences, approximately 15% seen once.

This clonotype was sampled from a middle-aged woman with Graves' ophthalmopathy. The chain couples TRBV12-3 or TRBV12-4 to TRBJ2-1, with D maybe TRBD2 (5 bases). Sequencing was carried out using blood. The CDR3 region has the DNA TGTGCCAGCTCACCACCGATCGGGGAGACCTCCTACAATGAGCAGTTCTTC. Protein sequence: CASSPPIGETSYNEQFF.